This T cell receptor beta chain was documented in a study of blood T cell repertoires in COVID-19 (TCRdb year 2020). Background for the entire study: The collaborator samples originated in the United States, Italy and Spain and spanned the acute and convalescent phases of COVID-19. The prospective study material was composed of cDNA or gDNA derived from T cells, B-cell-depleted T cells, or PBMCs. Deeply sampled blood TCRbeta repertoires from subjects exposed to, actively infected with, or recovered from COVID-19 were included in the dataset. The repertoires were released in a freely available public database meant as a resource for research on the immune response to SARS-CoV-2. Samples came from the ongoing ImmuneRACE study (first 160 participants) plus 1,254 subjects from 6 global collaborators. A de-identified subject ID, COVID-19 status, age in years and sex were almost always included in the sample metadata. Where available, HLA class I and class II types were obtained from metadata supplied by the sample provider rather than from assay-based typing.

Another Seattle source contributed samples from volunteer blood donors who had recovered from COVID-19. Each collaborating institution followed its own protocols to collect whole blood in K2EDTA tubes. For TCRbeta analysis, collaborators shipped samples as frozen whole blood, isolated PBMCs, or DNA extracted from either of those sample types. TCRbeta CDR3 regions were amplified from genomic DNA using the immunoSEQ Assay, a bias-controlled multiplex PCR. Per the original workflow: The number of nucleated cells in each sample was estimated by amplification of reference gene primers within the assay. To quantify the absolute abundance of each unique TCRbeta CDR3 rearrangement, sequence reads were collapsed and filtered. For each sample, productive Simpson clonality was calculated by taking the square root of Simpson's diversity index across productive rearrangements. TCRdb retrieved this table from immuneACCESS and kept in-frame rearrangements only. Not all clones are present; in checked studies, unresolved V genes account for under half, and no reason is known for the remainder. The DNA gave D and trimming, while V, J and clone size come from that table. This sample has about 170,000 clones in its table, and around four fifths of those were observed once. The ten largest clones take up 7.5% to 8% of the sample.

V is trimmed back by 6 bases and J by 2 bases, and the junction contains 8 bases that no gene match accounts for. The CDR3, cysteine through phenylalanine, is 16 amino acids long. The retained sequence is limited to the CDR3, 48 bases, with the frame set at the first base. As encoded in the germline V gene, CDR1 is SNHLY while CDR2 is FYNNEI. As regards this clone: The target of this receptor is not known. The input lacks base qualities; no much larger clone sits a single base away.

General findings and caveats noted by the study authors: Clinical and demographic metadata were provided uncurated, with the amount varying by source and participant.

The sample comprised peripheral blood. The source is a man in his forties or fifties who had recovered from COVID-19. The chain uses TRBV2 and TRBJ2-3, with TRBD2 matching 10 junction bases. The CDR3 region: CASRDWTSGDTDTQYF. The nucleotide sequence reads TGTGCCAGCAGGGACTGGACTAGCGGAGACACAGATACGCAGTATTTT.